This paragraph reports one T cell receptor (beta chain). These data come from a study of a mutant IDH1 vaccine in newly diagnosed glioma. Study summary: Patients under treatment included about 62% males and about 38% females and had a mean age of around 37 years.

This table comes from immunoSEQ multiplex PCR, and its TCRdb copy is limited to in-frame clones, with some not included. The table records around 99,000 clones, roughly 78% of them present only once. As for time point: baseline, week 1 (first vaccination visit). Indicated treatment: pre-vaccination baseline after standard-of-care therapy. The TCR was taken from a man between 40 and 49 years old with glioma. Source: PBMCs, taken from a glioma patient treated with radiotherapy, temozolomide or both.

The CDR3 loop reads CSVGARPNTEAFF. The CDR3 bases are TGCAGCGTGGGGGCACGGCCGAACACTGAAGCTTTCTTT. The V call is TRBV29-1, the J call TRBJ1-1; weak D call: TRBD1 (6 bases). The germline CDR1 and CDR2 sequences are SQVTM and ANQGSEA. Trimming shortened V by 6 bases and J by 1 base, and 12 bases separated the two germline ends. The CDR3 is made up of 13 amino acids. Looking up the rest from reference TRBV29-1 and TRBJ1-1 gives the full variable domain: SAVISQKPSRDICQRGTSLTIQCQVDSQVTMMFWYRQQPGQSLTLIATANQGSEATYESGFVIDKFPISRPNLTFSTLTVSNMSPEDSSIYLCSVGARPNTEAFFGQGTRLTVV.